This entry describes one T cell receptor (beta chain). Trimming took off 2 bases at V and 7 bases at J, with 14 bases between the two ends. Germline V gene sequence: CDR1 KGHSH, CDR2 LQKENI. The CDR3 extends over 14 amino acids. The sample belongs to a study of control samples from healthy donors and cancer patients. Sequencing was performed with immunoSEQ multiplex PCR; in TCRdb, only in-frame clones are kept and a portion is missing. This table holds around 140,000 clones, around 94% found once. The sample comprised blood. The rearrangement joins TRBV18 to TRBJ1-2, with D tentatively TRBD1 (5 bases). The origin of this receptor is a man aged 35 to 55 in good health. The CDR3 DNA reads as TGTGCCAGCTCACCATCCTCCGGGGGAGGTGGCTACACCTTC. This gives the protein CASSPSSGGGGYTF. Full variable domain (outside the CDR3, taken from reference TRBV18 and TRBJ1-2): NAGVMQNPRHLVRRRGQEARLRCSPMKGHSHVYWYRQLPEEGLKFMVYLQKENIIDESGMPKERFSAEFPKEGPSILRIQQVVRGDSAAYFCASSPSSGGGGYTFGSGTRLTVV.